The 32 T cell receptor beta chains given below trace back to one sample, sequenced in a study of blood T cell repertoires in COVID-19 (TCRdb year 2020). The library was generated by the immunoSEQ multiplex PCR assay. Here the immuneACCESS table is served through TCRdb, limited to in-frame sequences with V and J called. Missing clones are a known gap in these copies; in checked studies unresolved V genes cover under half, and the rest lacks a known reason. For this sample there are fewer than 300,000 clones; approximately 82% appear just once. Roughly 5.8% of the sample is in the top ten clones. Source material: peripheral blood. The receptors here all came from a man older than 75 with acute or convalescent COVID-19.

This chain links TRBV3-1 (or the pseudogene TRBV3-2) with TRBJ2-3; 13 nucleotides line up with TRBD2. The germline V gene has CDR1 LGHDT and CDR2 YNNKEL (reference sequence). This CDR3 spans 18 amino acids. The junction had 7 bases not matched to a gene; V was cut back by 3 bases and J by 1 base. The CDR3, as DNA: TGTGCCAGCAGCCAGTGGACTAGCGGGAGCCTAGGCACAGATACGCAGTATTTT. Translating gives CASSQWTSGSLGTDTQYF.

CDR3 region: CSASPEGGDWTVHEQYF. The CDR3, as DNA: TGCAGTGCTAGTCCTGAAGGGGGCGATTGGACGGTGCACGAGCAGTACTTC. The chain couples TRBV20-1 to TRBJ2-7; 7 nucleotides align to TRBD1. Germline CDR1 is DFQATT and CDR2 is SNEGSKA (reference sequence). Trimming removed 3 bases from V and 5 bases from J; junction bases left unmatched: 19. This CDR3 comprises 17 residues.

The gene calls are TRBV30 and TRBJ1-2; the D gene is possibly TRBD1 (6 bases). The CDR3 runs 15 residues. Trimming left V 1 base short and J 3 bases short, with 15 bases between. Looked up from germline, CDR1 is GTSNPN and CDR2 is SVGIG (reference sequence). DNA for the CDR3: TGTGCCTGGAGTGGAGGGGACATCGGCGACTATGGCTACACCTTC. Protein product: CAWSGGDIGDYGYTF. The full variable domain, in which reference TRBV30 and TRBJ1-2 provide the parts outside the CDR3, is SQTIHQWPATLVQPVGSPLSLECTVEGTSNPNLYWYRQAAGRGLQLLFYSVGIGQISSEVPQNLSASRPQDRQFILSSKKLLLSDSGFYLCAWSGGDIGDYGYTFGSGTRLTVV.

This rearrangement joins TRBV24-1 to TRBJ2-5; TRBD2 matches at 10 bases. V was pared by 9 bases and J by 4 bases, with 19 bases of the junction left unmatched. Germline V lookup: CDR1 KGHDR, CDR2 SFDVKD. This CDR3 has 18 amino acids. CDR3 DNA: TGTGCCACCTCGGCCTCAGATCTAGCGGGGGCCTACCGAGAGACCCAGTACTTC. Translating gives CATSASDLAGAYRETQYF.

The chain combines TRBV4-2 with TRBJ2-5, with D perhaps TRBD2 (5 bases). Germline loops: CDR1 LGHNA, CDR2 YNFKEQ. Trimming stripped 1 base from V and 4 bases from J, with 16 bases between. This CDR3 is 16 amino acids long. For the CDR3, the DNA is TGTGCCAGCAGCCAAGTTTTCGGGAAGGTCATAGAGACCCAGTACTTC. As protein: CASSQVFGKVIETQYF.

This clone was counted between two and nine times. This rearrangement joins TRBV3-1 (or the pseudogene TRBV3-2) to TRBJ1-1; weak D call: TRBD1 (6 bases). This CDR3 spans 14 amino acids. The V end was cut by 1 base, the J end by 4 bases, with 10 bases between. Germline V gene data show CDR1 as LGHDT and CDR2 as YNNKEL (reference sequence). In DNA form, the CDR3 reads TGTGCCAGCAGCCAAGTTGGGGGCAGCACTGAAGCTTTCTTT. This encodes CASSQVGGSTEAFF.

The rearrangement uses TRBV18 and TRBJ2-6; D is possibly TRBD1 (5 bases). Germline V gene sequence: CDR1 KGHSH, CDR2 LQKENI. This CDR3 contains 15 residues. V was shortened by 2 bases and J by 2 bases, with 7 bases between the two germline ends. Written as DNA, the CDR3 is TGTGCCAGCTCACCAGAACAGGCTGGGGCCAACGTCCTGACTTTC. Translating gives CASSPEQAGANVLTF. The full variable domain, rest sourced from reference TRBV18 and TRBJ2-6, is NAGVMQNPRHLVRRRGQEARLRCSPMKGHSHVYWYRQLPEEGLKFMVYLQKENIIDESGMPKERFSAEFPKEGPSILRIQQVVRGDSAAYFCASSPEQAGANVLTFGAGSRLTVL.

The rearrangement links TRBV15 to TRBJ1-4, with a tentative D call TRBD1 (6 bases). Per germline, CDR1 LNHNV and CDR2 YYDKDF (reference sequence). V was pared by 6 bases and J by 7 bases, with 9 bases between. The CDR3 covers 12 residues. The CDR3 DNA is TGTGCCACCAGGCGAGGGGGTGAAAAACTGTTTTTT. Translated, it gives CATRRGGEKLFF. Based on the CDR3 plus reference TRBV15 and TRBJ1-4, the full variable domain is DAMVIQNPRYQVTQFGKPVTLSCSQTLNHNVMYWYQQKSSQAPKLLFHYYDKDFNNEADTPDNFQSRRPNTSFCFLDIRSPGLGDTAMYLCATRRGGEKLFFGSGTQLSVL.

CDR3 loop: CASSSEQGVSGNEQFF. The CDR3 bases are TGTGCCAGCAGTTCTGAACAGGGAGTTTCCGGCAATGAGCAGTTCTTC. V and J are TRBV2 and TRBJ2-1; D is perhaps TRBD1 (6 bases). This CDR3 spans 16 amino acids. V was cut by 5 bases and J by 6 bases, with 20 bases left in between. Germline-derived CDR1 and CDR2 are SNHLY and FYNNEI.

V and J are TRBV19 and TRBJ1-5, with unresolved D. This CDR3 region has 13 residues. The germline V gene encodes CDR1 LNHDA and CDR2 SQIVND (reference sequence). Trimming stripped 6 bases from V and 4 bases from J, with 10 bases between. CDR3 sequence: CASRGPGNQPQHF. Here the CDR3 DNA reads TGTGCCAGTAGGGGCCCGGGGAATCAGCCCCAGCATTTT.

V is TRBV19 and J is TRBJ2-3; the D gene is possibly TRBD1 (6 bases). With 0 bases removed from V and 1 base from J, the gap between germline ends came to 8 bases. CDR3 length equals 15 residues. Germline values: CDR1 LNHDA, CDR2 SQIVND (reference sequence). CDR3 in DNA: TGTGCCAGTAGTATAGATGCAGGGGGCACAGATACGCAGTATTTT. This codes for CASSIDAGGTDTQYF. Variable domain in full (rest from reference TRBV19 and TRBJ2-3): DGGITQSPKYLFRKEGQNVTLSCEQNLNHDAMYWYRQDPGQGLRLIYYSQIVNDFQKGDIAEGYSVSREKKESFPLTVTSAQKNPTAFYLCASSIDAGGTDTQYFGPGTRLTVL.

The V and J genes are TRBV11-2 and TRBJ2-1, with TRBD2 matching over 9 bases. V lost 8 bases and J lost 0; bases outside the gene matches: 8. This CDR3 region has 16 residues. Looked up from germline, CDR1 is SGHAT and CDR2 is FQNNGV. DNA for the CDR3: TGTGCCAGCTGGAGCGGGGGGTGGAGCTCCTACAATGAGCAGTTCTTC. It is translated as CASWSGGWSSYNEQFF.

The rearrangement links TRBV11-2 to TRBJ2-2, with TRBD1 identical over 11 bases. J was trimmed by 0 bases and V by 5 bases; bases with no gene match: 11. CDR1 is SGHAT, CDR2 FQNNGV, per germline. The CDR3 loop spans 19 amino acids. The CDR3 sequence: CASSTWTGGGKANTGELFF. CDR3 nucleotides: TGTGCCAGCAGCACCTGGACAGGGGGCGGTAAGGCGAACACCGGGGAGCTGTTTTTT.

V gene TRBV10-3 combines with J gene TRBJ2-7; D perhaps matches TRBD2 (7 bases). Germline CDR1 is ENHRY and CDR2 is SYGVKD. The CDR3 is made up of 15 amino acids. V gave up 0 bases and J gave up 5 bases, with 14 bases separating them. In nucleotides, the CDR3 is TGTGCCATCAGTGAGTCTGGGGGGGGCCCCGACGAGCAGTACTTC. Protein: CAISESGGGPDEQYF.

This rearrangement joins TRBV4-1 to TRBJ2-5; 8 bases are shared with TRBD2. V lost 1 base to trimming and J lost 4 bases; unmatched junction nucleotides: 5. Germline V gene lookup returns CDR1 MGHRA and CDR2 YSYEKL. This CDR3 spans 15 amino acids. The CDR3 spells CASSQAGLAGETQYF. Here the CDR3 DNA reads TGCGCCAGCAGCCAAGCCGGACTAGCCGGAGAGACCCAGTACTTC.

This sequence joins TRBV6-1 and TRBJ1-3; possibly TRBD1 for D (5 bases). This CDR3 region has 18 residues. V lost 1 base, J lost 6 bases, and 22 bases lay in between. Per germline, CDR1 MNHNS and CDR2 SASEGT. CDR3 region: CASSEVDGGGVWENTIYF. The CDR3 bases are TGTGCCAGCAGTGAAGTGGACGGAGGAGGGGTATGGGAAAACACCATATATTTT.

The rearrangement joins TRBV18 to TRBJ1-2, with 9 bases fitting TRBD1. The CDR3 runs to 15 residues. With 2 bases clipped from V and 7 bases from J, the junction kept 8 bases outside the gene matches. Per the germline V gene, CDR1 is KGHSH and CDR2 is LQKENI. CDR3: CASSPMDRGAAGYTF. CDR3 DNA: TGTGCCAGCTCACCAATGGACAGGGGCGCCGCTGGCTACACCTTC.

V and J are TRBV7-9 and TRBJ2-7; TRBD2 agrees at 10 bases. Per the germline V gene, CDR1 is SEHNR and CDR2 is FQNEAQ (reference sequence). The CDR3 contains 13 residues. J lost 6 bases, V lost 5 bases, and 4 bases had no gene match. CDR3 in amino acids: CASSHRTSGEQYF. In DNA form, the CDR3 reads TGTGCCAGCAGCCACCGGACTAGCGGCGAGCAGTACTTC.

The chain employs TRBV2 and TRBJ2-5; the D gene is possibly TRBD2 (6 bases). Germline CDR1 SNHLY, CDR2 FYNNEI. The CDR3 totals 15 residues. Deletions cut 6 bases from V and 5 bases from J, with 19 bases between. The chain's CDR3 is CASRSPASRGETQYF. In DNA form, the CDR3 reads TGTGCCAGCAGATCCCCGGCCTCTCGGGGGGAGACCCAGTACTTC.

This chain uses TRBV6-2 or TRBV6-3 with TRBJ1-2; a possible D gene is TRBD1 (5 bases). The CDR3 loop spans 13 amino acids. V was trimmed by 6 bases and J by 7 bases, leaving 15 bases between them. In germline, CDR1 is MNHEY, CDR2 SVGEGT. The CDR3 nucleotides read TGTGCCAGCAGCCCCTCGGGGGGTTCTGGCTACACCTTC. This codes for CASSPSGGSGYTF.

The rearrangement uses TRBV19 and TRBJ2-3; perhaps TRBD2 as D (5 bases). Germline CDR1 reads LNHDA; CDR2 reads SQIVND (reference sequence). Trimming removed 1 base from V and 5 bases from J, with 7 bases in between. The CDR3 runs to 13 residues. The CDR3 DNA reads TGTGCCAGTAGTATAGTCGGGATAGATACGCAGTATTTT. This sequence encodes CASSIVGIDTQYF.

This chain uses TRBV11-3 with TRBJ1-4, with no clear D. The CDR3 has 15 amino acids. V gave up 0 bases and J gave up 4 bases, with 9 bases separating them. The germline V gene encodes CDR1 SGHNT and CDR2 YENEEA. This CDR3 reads CASSLDFAVNEKLFF. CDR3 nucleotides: TGTGCCAGCAGCTTAGATTTCGCAGTTAATGAAAAACTGTTTTTT.

The CDR3 nucleotides read TGTGCCAGCAGCGAAGACGGGACTAACTACAATGAGCAGTTCTTC. Residues: CASSEDGTNYNEQFF. The gene calls are TRBV7-3 and TRBJ2-1, with TRBD2 matching 7 bases. The CDR3 has 15 residues. Trimming took 5 bases from V and 3 from J; bases not matched to a gene: 7. CDR1 and CDR2 (germline): SGHTA, FQGTGA.

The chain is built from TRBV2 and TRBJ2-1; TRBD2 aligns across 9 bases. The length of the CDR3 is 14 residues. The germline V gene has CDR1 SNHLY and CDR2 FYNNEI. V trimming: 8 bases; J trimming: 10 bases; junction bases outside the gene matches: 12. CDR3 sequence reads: CASDETSGGEEQFF. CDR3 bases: TGTGCCAGCGATGAGACTAGCGGAGGGGAGGAGCAGTTCTTC.

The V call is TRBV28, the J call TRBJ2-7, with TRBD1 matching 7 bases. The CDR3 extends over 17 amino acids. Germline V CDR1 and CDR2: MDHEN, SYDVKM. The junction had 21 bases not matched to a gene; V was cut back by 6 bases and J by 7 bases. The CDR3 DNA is TGTGCCAGCAGCCCACTCCCTTACAGGGGTCCCCGGAGGGAGCAGTACTTC. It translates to CASSPLPYRGPRREQYF.

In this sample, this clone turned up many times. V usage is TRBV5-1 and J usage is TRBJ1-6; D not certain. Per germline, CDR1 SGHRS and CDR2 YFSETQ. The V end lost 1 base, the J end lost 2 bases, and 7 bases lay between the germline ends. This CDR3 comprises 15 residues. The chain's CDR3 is CASSLSGAYNSPLHF. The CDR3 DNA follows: TGCGCCAGCAGCTTGTCAGGCGCCTATAATTCACCCCTCCACTTT.

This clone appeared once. CDR3 DNA: TGTGCCAGCTACGGACAGGGGGCGAACACTAATGAGCAGTTCTTC. Amino acid sequence: CASYGQGANTNEQFF. The rearrangement links TRBV28 to TRBJ2-1, with TRBD1 matching over 11 bases. The junction had 10 bases not matched to a gene; V was cut back by 8 bases and J by 7 bases. The CDR3 has 15 residues. CDR1 and CDR2 from the germline V gene are MDHEN and SYDVKM.

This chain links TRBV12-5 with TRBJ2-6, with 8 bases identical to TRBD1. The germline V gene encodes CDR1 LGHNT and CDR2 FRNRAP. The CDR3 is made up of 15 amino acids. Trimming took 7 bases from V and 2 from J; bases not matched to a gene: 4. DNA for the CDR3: TGTGCTAGTGCCCCGGACAGGGCTGGGGCCAACGTCCTGACTTTC. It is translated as CASAPDRAGANVLTF.

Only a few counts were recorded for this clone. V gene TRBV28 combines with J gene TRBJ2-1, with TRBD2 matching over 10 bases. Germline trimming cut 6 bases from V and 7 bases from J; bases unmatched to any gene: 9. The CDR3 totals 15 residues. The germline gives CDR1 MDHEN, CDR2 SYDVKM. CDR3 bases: TGTGCCAGCAGCCCAGCGGGAGGGCCTTCGAATGAGCAGTTCTTC. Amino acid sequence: CASSPAGGPSNEQFF.

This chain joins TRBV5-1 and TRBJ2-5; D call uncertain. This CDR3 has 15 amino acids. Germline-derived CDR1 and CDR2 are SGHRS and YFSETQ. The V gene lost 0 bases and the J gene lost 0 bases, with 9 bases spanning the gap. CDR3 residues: CASSLGQVDQETQYF. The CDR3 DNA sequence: TGCGCCAGCAGCTTGGGGCAGGTAGACCAAGAGACCCAGTACTTC.

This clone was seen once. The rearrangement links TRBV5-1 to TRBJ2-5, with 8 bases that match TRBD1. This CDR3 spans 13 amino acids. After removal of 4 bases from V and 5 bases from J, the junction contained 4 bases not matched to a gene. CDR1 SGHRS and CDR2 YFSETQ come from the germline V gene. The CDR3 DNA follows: TGCGCCAGCAGCCAAACAGGGGGGGAGACCCAGTACTTC. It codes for CASSQTGGETQYF.

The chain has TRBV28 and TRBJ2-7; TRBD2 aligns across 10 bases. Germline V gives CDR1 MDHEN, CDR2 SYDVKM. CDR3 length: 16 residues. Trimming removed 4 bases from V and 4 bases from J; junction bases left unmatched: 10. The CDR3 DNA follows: TGTGCCAGCAGTTCCACGGCAGCGGGGGGGCCGTACGAGCAGTACTTC. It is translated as CASSSTAAGGPYEQYF.